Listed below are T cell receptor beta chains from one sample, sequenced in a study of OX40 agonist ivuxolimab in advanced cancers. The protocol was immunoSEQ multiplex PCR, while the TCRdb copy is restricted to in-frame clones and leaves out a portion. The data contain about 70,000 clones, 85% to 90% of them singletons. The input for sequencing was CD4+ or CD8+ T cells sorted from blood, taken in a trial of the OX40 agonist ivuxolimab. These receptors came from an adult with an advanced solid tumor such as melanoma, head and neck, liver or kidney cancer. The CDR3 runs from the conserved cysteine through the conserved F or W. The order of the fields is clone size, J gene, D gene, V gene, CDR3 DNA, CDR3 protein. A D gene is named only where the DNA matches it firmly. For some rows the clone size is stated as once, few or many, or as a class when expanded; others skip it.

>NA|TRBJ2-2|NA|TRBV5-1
TGCGCCAGCGCACTAGCAGGCTATAACGGGGAGCTGTTTTTT
CASALAGYNGELFF
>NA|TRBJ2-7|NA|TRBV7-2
TGTGCCAGCAGCTTAGGGGGTCACGAGCAGTACTTC
CASSLGGHEQYF
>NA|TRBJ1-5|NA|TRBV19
TGTGCCAGTAGTATCGGGGCGCGGATCAATCAGCCCCAGCATTTT
CASSIGARINQPQHF
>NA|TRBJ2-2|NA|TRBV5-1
TGCGCCAGCAGCTCAATCCCGCGTGGAGCGAACACCGGGGAGCTGTTTTTT
CASSSIPRGANTGELFF
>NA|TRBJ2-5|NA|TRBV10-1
TGCGCCAGCAGTGAGTCGGCGGGGCAAGAGACCCAGTACTTC
CASSESAGQETQYF
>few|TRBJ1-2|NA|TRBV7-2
TGTGCCAGCAGCTCCCCTTCGACGGGGGCGAATGGCTACACCTTC
CASSSPSTGANGYTF
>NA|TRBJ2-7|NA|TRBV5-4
TGTGCCAGCAGCTTGTTTGGCAGGGGGGGCTACGAGCAGTACTTC
CASSLFGRGGYEQYF
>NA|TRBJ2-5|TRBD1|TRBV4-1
TGCGCCAGCAGCCAAGCGGGACAGGGGGCATCAGAGACCCAGTACTTC
CASSQAGQGASETQYF
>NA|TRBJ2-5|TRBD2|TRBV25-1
TGTGCCAGCAGTGAACCCCCGAGAGCGGGGGCTCAGGAGACCCAGTACTTC
CASSEPPRAGAQETQYF
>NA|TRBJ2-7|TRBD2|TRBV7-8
TGTGCCAGCAGCTTAGTATCGGGGCTAGCGGGAGACGAGCAGTACTTC
CASSLVSGLAGDEQYF
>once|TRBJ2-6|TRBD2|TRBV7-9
TGTGCCAGCAGCCGGGGACTAGCGGGAGGGTCCGGGGCCAACGTCCTGACTTTC
CASSRGLAGGSGANVLTF
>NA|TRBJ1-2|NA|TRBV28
TGTGCCAGCAGTTTGCCCGGGACAACTGGCTACACCTTC
CASSLPGTTGYTF
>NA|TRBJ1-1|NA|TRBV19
TGTGCCAGTCCATTTTCCTCCCGTGGCCCTATCACTGAAGCTTTCTTT
CASPFSSRGPITEAFF
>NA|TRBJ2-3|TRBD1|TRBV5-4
TGTGCCAGCAGCTGGGGACAGAGCCATACGCAGTATTTT
CASSWGQSHTQYF
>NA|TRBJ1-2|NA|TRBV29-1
TGCAGCGAGTCGCGGGGGACTAACTATGGCTACACCTTC
CSESRGTNYGYTF
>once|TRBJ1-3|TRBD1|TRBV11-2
TGTGCCAGCAGCCGGACAGGGGGTGGAAACACCATATATTTT
CASSRTGGGNTIYF
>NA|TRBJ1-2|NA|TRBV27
TGTGCCAGCAGTTGGTCCGCCCGGGTTGGCTATGGCTACACCTTC
CASSWSARVGYGYTF
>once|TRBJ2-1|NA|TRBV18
TGTGCCAGCTCCCGCGGCTCCTACAATGGGCAGTTCTTC
CASSRGSYNGQFF
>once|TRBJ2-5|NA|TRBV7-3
TGTGCCAGCAGCCCCACCTCGCAGGGAAGAGAGACCCAGTACTTC
CASSPTSQGRETQYF
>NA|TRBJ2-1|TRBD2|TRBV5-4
TGTGCCAGCAGCTGGGACTATTCGGTCAATGAGCAGTTCTTC
CASSWDYSVNEQFF
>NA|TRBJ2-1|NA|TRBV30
TGTGCCTGGGCTCGGACGGGTGAGCAGTTCTTC
CAWARTGEQFF
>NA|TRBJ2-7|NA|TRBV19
TGTGCCAGTAGTATTTCAGACCTGACTACTTACGAGCAGTACTTC
CASSISDLTTYEQYF
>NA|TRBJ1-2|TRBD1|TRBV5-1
TGCGCCAGCAGCTTGATCCCTCCGGGACAGGGGAGCTATGGCTACACCTTC
CASSLIPPGQGSYGYTF
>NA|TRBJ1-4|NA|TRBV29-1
TGCAGCGTTGAAGTAACCTCCGGTGGGCAGGTCGGAGAAAAACTGTTTTTT
CSVEVTSGGQVGEKLFF
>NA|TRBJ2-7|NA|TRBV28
TGTGCCAGCACGATTCAGGGTGGGTACGAGCAGTACTTC
CASTIQGGYEQYF
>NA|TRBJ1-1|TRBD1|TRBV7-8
TGTGCCAGCAGCTTAGTAGGAACCGGGACAGGGAGGACTGAAGCTTTCTTT
CASSLVGTGTGRTEAFF
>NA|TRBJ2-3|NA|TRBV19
TGTGCCAGTAGTACCAGGGATCTAGTTACCACAGATACGCAGTATTTT
CASSTRDLVTTDTQYF
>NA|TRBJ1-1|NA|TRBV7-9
TGTGCCAGCAGCCCCGGTGAGCTGGCCACTGAAGCTTTCTTT
CASSPGELATEAFF
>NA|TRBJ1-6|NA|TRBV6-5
TGTGCCAGCAGTTACTCGGGGCAGGGTGGACCCCTCCACTTT
CASSYSGQGGPLHF
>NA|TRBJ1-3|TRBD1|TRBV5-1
TGCGCCAGCAGCTTGGCCGGGACAGGGTACGGAAACACCATATATTTT
CASSLAGTGYGNTIYF
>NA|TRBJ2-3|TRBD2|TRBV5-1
TGCGCCAGCAGCCCTTCGACTAGCGGAATTAGCACAGATACGCAGTATTTT
CASSPSTSGISTDTQYF
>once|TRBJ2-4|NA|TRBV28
TGTGCCAGCAGTTCTCATCGACTAGAAGCTAAGTACTTC
CASSSHRLEAKYF
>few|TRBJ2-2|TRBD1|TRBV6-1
TGTGCCAGCAGTGCGTCCCCGGGACAGGGCCTGTTTTTT
CASSASPGQGLFF
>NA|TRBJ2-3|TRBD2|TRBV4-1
TGCGCCAGCAGCCATGGGAGGGGTAGCACAGATACGCAGTATTTT
CASSHGRGSTDTQYF
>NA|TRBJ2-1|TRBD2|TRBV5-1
TGCGCCAGCAGCACTCAGACTAGCGGGAGTTACAATGAGCAGTTCTTC
CASSTQTSGSYNEQFF
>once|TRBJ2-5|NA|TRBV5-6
TGTGCCAGCAGCTTGGTTAGGGGGTACCAAGAGACCCAGTACTTC
CASSLVRGYQETQYF
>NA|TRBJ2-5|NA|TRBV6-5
TGTGCCAGCAGGGACGCGGGACAAGAGACCCAGTACTTC
CASRDAGQETQYF
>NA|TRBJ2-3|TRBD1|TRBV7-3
TGTGCCAGCGGAACAGGGGGCAGAGGAGATACGCAGTATTTT
CASGTGGRGDTQYF
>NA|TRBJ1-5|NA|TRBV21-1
TGTGCCAGCAGCATACACCGGGACCTTGGAGTGCGCAATCAGCCCCAGCATTTT
CASSIHRDLGVRNQPQHF
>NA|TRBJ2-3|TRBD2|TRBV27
TGTGCCAGCAGTTTATACCGGGAGGGAGGTGGCGATACGCAGTATTTT
CASSLYREGGGDTQYF